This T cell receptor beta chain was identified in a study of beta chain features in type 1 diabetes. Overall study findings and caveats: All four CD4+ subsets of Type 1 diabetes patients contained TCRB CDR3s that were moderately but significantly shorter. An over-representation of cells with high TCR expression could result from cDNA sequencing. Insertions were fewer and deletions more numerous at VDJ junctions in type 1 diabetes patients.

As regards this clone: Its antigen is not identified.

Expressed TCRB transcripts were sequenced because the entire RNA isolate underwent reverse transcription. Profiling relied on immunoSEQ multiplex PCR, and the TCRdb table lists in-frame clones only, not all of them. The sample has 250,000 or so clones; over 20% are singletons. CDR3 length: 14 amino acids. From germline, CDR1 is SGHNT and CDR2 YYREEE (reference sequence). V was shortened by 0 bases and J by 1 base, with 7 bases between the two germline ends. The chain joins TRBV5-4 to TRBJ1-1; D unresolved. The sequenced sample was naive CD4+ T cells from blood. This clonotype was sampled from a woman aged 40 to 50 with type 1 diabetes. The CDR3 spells CASSLAPGNTEAFF. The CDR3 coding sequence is TGTGCCAGCAGCTTGGCCCCAGGGAACACTGAAGCTTTCTTT.